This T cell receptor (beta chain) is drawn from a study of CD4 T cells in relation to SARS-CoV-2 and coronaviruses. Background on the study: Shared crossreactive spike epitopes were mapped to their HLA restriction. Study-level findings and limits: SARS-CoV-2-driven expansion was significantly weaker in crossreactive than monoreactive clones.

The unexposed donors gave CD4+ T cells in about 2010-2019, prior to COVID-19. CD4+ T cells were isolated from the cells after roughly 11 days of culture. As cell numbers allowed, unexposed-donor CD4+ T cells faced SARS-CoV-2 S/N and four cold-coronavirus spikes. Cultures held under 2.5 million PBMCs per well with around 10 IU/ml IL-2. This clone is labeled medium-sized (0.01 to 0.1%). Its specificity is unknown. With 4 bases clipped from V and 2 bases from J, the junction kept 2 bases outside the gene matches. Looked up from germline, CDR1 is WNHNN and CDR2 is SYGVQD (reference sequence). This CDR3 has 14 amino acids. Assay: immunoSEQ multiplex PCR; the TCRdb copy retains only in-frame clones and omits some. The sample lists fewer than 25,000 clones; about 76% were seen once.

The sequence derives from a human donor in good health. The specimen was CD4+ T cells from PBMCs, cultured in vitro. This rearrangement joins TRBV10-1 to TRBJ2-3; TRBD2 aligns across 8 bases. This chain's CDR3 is CASSAGGPTDTQYF. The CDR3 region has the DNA TGCGCCAGCAGTGCGGGGGGGCCCACAGATACGCAGTATTTT.